The 25 T cell receptor beta chains listed next were all sequenced from one sample in a study of T-cell memory formation after mild COVID-19. Each CDR3 protein is one row after TCRdb ran MiXCR on the 5' RACE reads. This table has 400,000 to 500,000 distinct CDR3 sequences, roughly 20% appearing once. Sequencing was done on a sample of PBMCs or a T cell subset sorted from them (not recorded which). The source of these receptors is an adult woman who had mild COVID-19 (a few samples of this study predate the infection). Cell type and time point are not known.

The chain carries TRBV24-1 and TRBJ2-1, with D unclear. Germline assignment: CDR1 KGHDR and CDR2 SFDVKD. The CDR3 length is 13 residues. With 4 bases removed from V and 8 bases from J, the gap between germline ends came to 11 bases. The CDR3 DNA reads as TGTGCCACCAGTGACCATTATGGGGATGAGCAGTTCTTC. This gives the protein CATSDHYGDEQFF.

This clonotype occurred a few times. V and J are TRBV27 and TRBJ2-3; the match to TRBD2 covers 14 bases. Trimming at V came to 6 bases and at J to 4 bases, leaving 6 bases not matched to a gene. The germline gives CDR1 MNHEY, CDR2 SMNVEV (reference sequence). CDR3 length: 16 residues. In DNA form, the CDR3 reads TGTGCCAGCAGCCTGGGACTAGCGGGAGAGGCAGATACGCAGTATTTT. This sequence encodes CASSLGLAGEADTQYF.

The rearrangement uses TRBV12-3 or TRBV12-4 and TRBJ1-5; maybe TRBD1 (5 bases). The CDR3 has 14 residues. V lost 5 bases and J lost 3, with 11 bases in between. The CDR3 protein is CASSIRQSNQPQHF. CDR3 in DNA: TGTGCCAGCAGTATTCGACAGTCCAATCAGCCCCAGCATTTT.

The rearrangement joins TRBV30 to TRBJ1-1; D possibly corresponds to TRBD1 (6 bases). CDR1 and CDR2 (germline): GTSNPN, SVGIG (reference sequence). Trimming stripped 3 bases from V and 2 bases from J, with 10 bases between. The CDR3 loop spans 13 amino acids. The CDR3 region has the DNA TGTGCCTGGAGCGGACAGAGTAACACTGAAGCTTTCTTT. Amino acid sequence: CAWSGQSNTEAFF.

This clonotype was detected ten times or more. The chain couples TRBV7-2 to TRBJ2-1, with 13 bases fitting TRBD2. The CDR3 spans 17 residues. V dropped 1 base and J dropped 7; count of bases not matched to a gene: 7. CDR1 and CDR2 from the germline V gene are SGHTA and FQGNSA. The CDR3 here is CASSLVPLAGGPNEQFF. CDR3 in DNA: TGTGCCAGCAGCTTAGTCCCACTAGCGGGAGGGCCGAATGAGCAGTTCTTC. Together with reference TRBV7-2 and TRBJ2-1, the CDR3 gives the full variable domain: GAGVSQSPSNKVTEKGKDVELRCDPISGHTALYWYRQSLGQGLEFLIYFQGNSAPDKSGLPSDRFSAERTGGSVSTLTIQRTQQEDSAVYLCASSLVPLAGGPNEQFFGPGTRLTVL.

This chain connects TRBV7-2 to TRBJ2-1; 15 bases align to TRBD2. CDR3 length: 14 amino acids. Germline CDR1 reads SGHTA; CDR2 reads FQGNSA. V gave up 7 bases and J gave up 11 bases; unmatched junction bases: 6. CDR3 bases: TGTGCCAGCAAGCCGGGACTAGCGGGAGGCAAGCAGTTCTTC. Translation: CASKPGLAGGKQFF.

The chain links TRBV10-3 to TRBJ2-7, with 13 bases identical to TRBD2. J gave up 3 bases and V 2 bases, and 1 base lay outside the gene matches. The germline V gene has CDR1 ENHRY and CDR2 SYGVKD. The CDR3 has 15 residues. CDR3 loop: CAISETSGGDYEQYF. CDR3 in DNA: TGTGCCATCAGTGAGACTAGCGGGGGGGACTACGAGCAGTACTTC.

In its sample, this clonotype was seen a few times. The chain combines TRBV7-2 with TRBJ2-1; no clear D gene. Trimming pared 2 bases from V and 9 bases from J, leaving 11 bases between. Germline lookup yields CDR1 SGHTA and CDR2 FQGNSA. CDR3 length: 13 residues. CDR3 region: CASSLSLIPEQFF. The DNA of the CDR3 is TGTGCCAGCAGCTTAAGCCTGATTCCTGAGCAGTTCTTC.

This clonotype came up a few times. The chain combines TRBV5-1 with TRBJ1-2; TRBD1 matches 10 bases. Trimming cost V 6 bases and J 5 bases; bases outside gene matches: 16. The CDR3 is made up of 17 amino acids. Germline lookup yields CDR1 SGHRS and CDR2 YFSETQ. Written as DNA, the CDR3 is TGCGCCAGCACCGACTTCGGACAGGGGGATTCCGGATATGGCTACACCTTC. The encoded protein is CASTDFGQGDSGYGYTF.

This chain connects TRBV12-3 or TRBV12-4 to TRBJ1-5; TRBD1 matches at 9 bases. V was pared by 4 bases and J by 0 bases, with 7 bases of the junction left unmatched. CDR3 length equals 17 residues. CDR3 in amino acids: CASSSRQGGYSNQPQHF. The CDR3 DNA reads as TGTGCCAGCAGTTCCCGACAGGGGGGATATAGCAATCAGCCCCAGCATTTT.

The genes are TRBV29-1 and TRBJ2-1; 15 positions agree with TRBD2. J gave up 6 bases and V 6 bases, and 3 bases lay outside the gene matches. The CDR3 contains 14 residues. Looked up from germline, CDR1 is SQVTM and CDR2 is ANQGSEA. The DNA of the CDR3 is TGCAGCGTCATGGGACTAGCGGGGGGCAATGAGCAGTTCTTC. As protein: CSVMGLAGGNEQFF.

The chain uses TRBV19 and TRBJ1-1; no clear D. This CDR3 is built from 14 residues. Trimming stripped 3 bases from V and 1 base from J, with 9 bases between. Per the germline V gene, CDR1 is LNHDA and CDR2 is SQIVND (reference sequence). DNA for the CDR3: TGTGCCAGTAGTATCCGGGGATCGAACACTGAAGCTTTCTTT. It codes for CASSIRGSNTEAFF. The full variable domain, rest sourced from reference TRBV19 and TRBJ1-1, is DGGITQSPKYLFRKEGQNVTLSCEQNLNHDAMYWYRQDPGQGLRLIYYSQIVNDFQKGDIAEGYSVSREKKESFPLTVTSAQKNPTAFYLCASSIRGSNTEAFFGQGTRLTVV.

V and J are TRBV4-1 and TRBJ1-6; D not resolved. The V end was cut by 4 bases, the J end by 9 bases, with 13 bases between. Germline values: CDR1 MGHRA, CDR2 YSYEKL. The CDR3 is made up of 14 amino acids. The CDR3 sequence is CASSPGPPSSPLHF. For the CDR3, the DNA is TGCGCCAGCAGCCCCGGTCCCCCGAGTTCACCCCTCCACTTT.

The chain has TRBV6-5 and TRBJ2-7, with TRBD2 as a possible D gene (5 bases). CDR3 length: 18 residues. CDR1 is MNHEY, CDR2 SVGAGI, per germline. With 0 bases removed from V and 6 bases from J, the gap between germline ends came to 24 bases. In nucleotides, the CDR3 is TGTGCCAGCAGTTACTCGACTTCGGGATACGGCCCTAGAAGCGAGCAGTACTTC. Amino acid sequence: CASSYSTSGYGPRSEQYF.

In its sample, this clonotype was seen a few times. The rearrangement links TRBV18 to TRBJ1-1, with unresolved D. V dropped 3 bases and J dropped 1 base, with 9 bases sitting between them. The CDR3 runs to 14 residues. Per the germline V gene, CDR1 is KGHSH and CDR2 is LQKENI. The CDR3 DNA reads as TGTGCCAGCTCACCTGCCAGCGGGAACACTGAAGCTTTCTTT. It yields the protein CASSPASGNTEAFF.

CDR3 sequence reads: CASSYSGWERSSYEQYF. Written as DNA, the CDR3 is TGTGCCAGCAGTTACTCGGGTTGGGAGCGGAGCTCCTACGAGCAGTACTTC. This chain uses TRBV6-2 or TRBV6-3 with TRBJ2-7; tentative D call: TRBD2 (5 bases). Germline V CDR1 and CDR2: MNHEY, SVGEGT. Trimming shortened V by 0 bases and J by 0 bases, and 15 bases separated the two germline ends. The CDR3 has 17 amino acids.

Only a few counts were recorded for this clonotype. The chain is built from TRBV9 and TRBJ1-1; D is uncertain. Germline V CDR1 and CDR2: SGDLS, YYNGEE. V lost 4 bases, J lost 2 bases, and 12 bases lay in between. This CDR3 is built from 14 residues. DNA for the CDR3: TGTGCCAGCAGCCCCTCCAGAATCAACACTGAAGCTTTCTTT. Amino acids: CASSPSRINTEAFF.

This clonotype was observed many times. The chain uses TRBV7-2 and TRBJ2-5, with 10 bases identical to TRBD2. This CDR3 has 16 residues. V gave up 5 bases and J gave up 2 bases; unmatched junction bases: 8. Per the germline V gene, CDR1 is SGHTA and CDR2 is FQGNSA. The CDR3 DNA reads as TGTGCCAGCAGCCCAGGGGCACTAGCGGGGCAAGAGACCCAGTACTTC. This codes for CASSPGALAGQETQYF.

A few counts support this clonotype. The rearrangement uses TRBV6-5 and TRBJ1-1; no firm D call. The CDR3 is 15 amino acids. Germline CDR1 and CDR2: MNHEY and SVGAGI. Deletions cut 6 bases from V and 4 bases from J, with 18 bases between. As DNA, the CDR3 is TGTGCCAGCAGCTTCGAAAGTGGTGTCTCCACTGAAGCTTTCTTT. Encoded protein: CASSFESGVSTEAFF.

Only a few counts were recorded for this clonotype. V and J are TRBV20-1 and TRBJ2-1, with 10 bases lining up with TRBD2. The CDR3 totals 16 residues. CDR1 is DFQATT, CDR2 SNEGSKA, per germline (reference sequence). V gave up 0 bases and J gave up 5 bases; unmatched junction bases: 7. The CDR3 DNA sequence: TGCAGTGCTAGAGATCCGGGGACTAGCGCCAACAATGAGCAGTTCTTC. The encoded protein is CSARDPGTSANNEQFF.

V gene TRBV14 combines with J gene TRBJ1-3; no definite D call. This CDR3 contains 15 residues. The V gene lost 0 bases and the J gene lost 0 bases, with 6 bases spanning the gap. The germline gives CDR1 SGHDN, CDR2 FVKESK. CDR3 bases: TGTGCCAGCAGCCAAGAGTCCTACTCTGGAAACACCATATATTTT. It encodes CASSQESYSGNTIYF.

This clonotype was counted many times. At one of its ends the junction is not consistent with the germline gene, which may arise from a read error. The genes are TRBV29-1 and TRBJ2-5; 8 bases line up with TRBD2. CDR3 length equals 9 residues. Germline V CDR1 and CDR2: SQVTM, ANQGSEA. The CDR3 loop is CSVMTSVPF. The CDR3 nucleotides read TGCAGCGTTATGACTAGCGTGCCCTTC. The full variable domain, in which reference TRBV29-1 and TRBJ2-5 provide the parts outside the CDR3, is SAVISQKPSRDICQRGTSLTIQCQVDSQVTMMFWYRQQPGQSLTLIATANQGSEATYESGFVIDKFPISRPNLTFSTLTVSNMSPEDSSIYLCSVMTSVPFGPGTRLLVL.

The chain combines TRBV29-1 with TRBJ1-2; TRBD1 matches 7 bases. Germline V gene lookup returns CDR1 SQVTM and CDR2 ANQGSEA. The V and J ends lost 0 bases and 2 bases, in that order; junction bases with no gene match: 15. CDR3 length: 18 amino acids. The CDR3 DNA follows: TGCAGCGTTGAAGAGGGGGGGACAGCCCGCCCTCGGAACTATGGCTACACCTTC. Translated: CSVEEGGTARPRNYGYTF.

CDR3 region: CASSPPGSGRHGYTF. The CDR3, as DNA: TGTGCCAGCAGCCCCCCGGGCAGCGGACGCCATGGCTACACCTTC. The chain recombines TRBV6-2 or TRBV6-3 with TRBJ1-2; D is ambiguous. Trimming removed 6 bases from V and 6 bases from J, with 20 bases in between. CDR3 length: 15 residues. The germline CDR1 and CDR2 sequences are MNHEY and SVGEGT.

This clonotype was detected a few times. The chain employs TRBV30 and TRBJ2-5; the D is unclear. CDR1 and CDR2 (germline): GTSNPN, SVGIG (reference sequence). The CDR3 sequence is 11 residues long. The V gene lost 0 bases and the J gene lost 5 bases, with 4 bases spanning the gap. CDR3 DNA sequence: TGTGCCTGGAGTGTAACCGAGACCCAGTACTTC. Translation: CAWSVTETQYF.